This T cell receptor (beta chain) was observed in a study of shared clonotypes between healthy human individuals (dated by TCRdb to between 2020 and 2021). Background for the entire study: Two women and a few men aged 18 to 49 years were included in the cohort. Per donor, three plates each were used for CD4 naive and CD4 memory, two for CD8 naive, and one for CD8 memory. The study deeply sequenced blood TCR repertoires of about 5 healthy adults to estimate repertoire size and the extent of clonotype sharing between individuals. Different laboratories and diverse techniques were used to prepare libraries and sequence TCR repertoires, to increase sequencing depth and limit assay-specific biases. Between about 0.9 and 8.9 billion PBMCs per donor were obtained by leukapheresis.

Based on the germline V gene (reference sequence), the CDR1 and CDR2 sequences are GTSNPN and SVGIG. From its cysteine to its phenylalanine, the CDR3 spans 19 amino acids. Only CDR3 DNA remains: 57 bases, in frame from the first base. V has 0 bases trimmed and J has 1 base trimmed; junction bases matching no gene number 17. Healthy HIV-negative adults with no recently reported acute infections or vaccinations were included as donors. Only Caucasian adults living in Nashville, Tennessee, USA were represented among the donors. CD4+ T cells were enriched through magnetic negative selection, after which naive cells were positively selected on CD45RA and the remaining negative fraction served as the memory subset. Blood was collected by leukapheresis, and PBMCs were isolated by Ficoll-Histopaque density gradient centrifugation and then cryopreserved in liquid nitrogen vapor phase. Purity and quantity of every magnetically sorted T cell population were checked by analytical flow cytometry. Genomic DNA was isolated from every sorted fraction and measured by UV absorbance on a Nanodrop 2000c.

This clone was observed a few times. No antigen is known for it. Within one base of it there is no much larger clone, and no base qualities were kept. Overall results and qualifications from the work: Rarefaction of sorted-subset datasets indicated incomplete sequencing despite the large sequencing depth. Estimated clonotype richness was generally larger for naive than for memory subsets. Only blood was sampled, and tissue TCR repertoires likely differ from those in blood. Pairwise subsampling led to the expectation that sequencing depth would affect the degree of clonotype sharing among donors. Around 5.4% of naive CD4, roughly 3.6% of naive CD8, approximately 2.2% of memory CD4, and over 0.35% of memory CD8 clonotypes were shared across a few donors. Because the study included a small number of donors, the genetic and exposure-history diversity represented was limited. Compared with non-shared clonotypes, clonotypes shared by all four sorted-subset donors had higher generation probabilities.

Using the deep immunoSEQ assay, TCR CDR3 regions were amplified from genomic DNA by multiplex PCR. Extracted genomic DNA from each cell subset was distributed evenly across all wells of several immunoSEQ 96-well plates, and each plate was treated as a replicate. Each replicate PCR for sorted subsets received about 180 ng genomic DNA, equal to 30,000 or so T cell genomes. The purified libraries were quantified using a Qubit 3.0 fluorometer, sized with a Bioanalyzer 2100, and then quantified again using the KAPA Library Quantification kit. Every immunoSEQ 96-well plate was sequenced on a dedicated single-read 150-cycle Illumina NextSeq 550 flow cell. Processing in the source paper ran as follows. The immunoSEQ output contained only junctional sequences without quality scores, so filtering could not match that applied to full-length reads. To assign V/J genes and CDR3, sequences were annotated using PyIR, a Python wrapper for IgBLAST v1.9, with IMGT germline references. Reads were removed for weak V/J assignments (E-value above 1e-6), missing CDR3, stop codons, out-of-frame junctions, or ambiguous translated residues. V3J clonotypes were defined by identical inferred V gene, J gene, and CDR3 amino acid sequence. Percentage overlap between repertoires was computed as shared unique clonotypes divided by the size of the smaller repertoire. Three approaches were used to assess repertoire richness: RTK rarefaction, the Chao1 estimator, and Recon v2.1 estimates of unobserved clonotypes. Generation probabilities were computed with OLGA for all TCRbeta clonotypes obtained by the gDNA method from a handful of donors. In its TCRdb copy, this immuneACCESS table keeps in-frame sequences only and misses some clones. Where compared with another copy, unresolved V genes explain less than half of these, and the others have no known cause. V, J and clone size are those of that table, while D and trimming were read from the DNA. This sample has approximately 980,000 clones in its table, and roughly 72% of those were observed once. About 1.5% of the sample is held by the ten biggest clonotypes.

The sequencing sample was made of memory CD4+ T cells sorted from blood. The sample's cell subset or site label, decoded: CD45RA-negative fraction. The chain is assembled from TRBV30 and TRBJ2-7, and 8 junction bases match TRBD1. This TCR came from a man aged 18 to 35 in good health. CDR3 sequence: CAWSVRLISRTGRSYEQYF. Read as DNA, the sequence is TGTGCCTGGAGTGTACGTTTAATCAGCAGGACAGGGCGATCCTACGAGCAGTACTTC.